This TCR beta chain was found in a study of blood T cell repertoires in COVID-19. Cohorts were determined from participant-reported clinical history. In the original processing: Scientists estimated how many nucleated cells there were by amplifying reference gene primers. Data came from immunoSEQ multiplex PCR; TCRdb stores just in-frame clones and leaves some out. The D gene and trimming were derived from the DNA, and the V and J assignments and clone size from that table. The sample has more than 300,000 clones, roughly nine tenths seen once. The CDR3 length is 13 residues. Trimming left V 0 bases short and J 7 bases short, with 9 bases between. Per the germline V gene, CDR1 is LGHDT and CDR2 is YNNKEL (reference sequence).

This clonotype originated in a woman between 35 and 50 years old who had been exposed to COVID-19. The chain joins TRBV3-1 (or the pseudogene TRBV3-2) to TRBJ1-2; D is perhaps TRBD1 (5 bases). The sequencing sample was made of PBMCs or T cells enriched from blood (not recorded which). CDR3 DNA: TGTGCCAGCAGCCAAGATCGGGACTCTGGCTACACCTTC. Its translation: CASSQDRDSGYTF.